The clone carrying this T cell receptor beta chain was recorded many times. Its antigen is currently unknown. The data derive from a study of T cells after posttransplantation cyclophosphamide. Clones were read by immunoSEQ multiplex PCR, and TCRdb kept only the in-frame ones, dropping some. Recorded here are under 45,000 clones, none singletons. This CDR3 spans 12 amino acids. The germline CDR1 and CDR2 sequences are SNHLY and FYNNEI. V lost 11 bases, J lost 1 base, and 10 bases lay in between. Findings and limits, study-wide: Donor CD8+ memory clones often dominated recipient blood repertoires at later times. Recipient CMV seropositivity and CMV reactivation strongly tracked TRB clonality.

The specimen was PBMCs. The sequence was obtained from a woman aged 50 to 60 in good health and a related stem cell transplant donor. The rearrangement uses TRBV2 and TRBJ2-3, with no clear D. The CDR3 here is CACGRGTDTQYF. The CDR3 DNA reads as TGTGCCTGCGGTCGGGGCACAGATACGCAGTATTTT.